The TCR beta chain under discussion was sequenced for a study of post-analysis software for immune sequencing data (dated by TCRdb to between 2014 and 2016). Regarding the complete study: Recorded disease courses included relapsing-remitting, secondary progressive and progressive-relapsing multiple sclerosis, with some patients lacking subtype annotation. A subset of samples was prepared in parallel using single-end sample barcoding, then pooled and co-amplified after Illumina adapter ligation. The multiple sclerosis patient repertoires were compared with approximately 11 previously published healthy control repertoires from donors aged about 6 to 26 years. Points the paper makes about the study in general: The control group was slightly older than the multiple sclerosis patient group. A handful of TRBV segments, including TRBV5-6, TRBV5-1 and TRBV20-1, were significantly more frequent in patients than controls. Compared with controls, multiple sclerosis patients had significantly lower normalized Chao1 diversity, a finding suggesting substantial peripheral T-cell clonal expansion. Direct clustering with F measure showed strong co-clustering of samples prepared in the same batch, prompting a batch-effect correction.

The germline V gene (reference sequence) provides CDR1 DFQATT and CDR2 SNEGSKA. From its cysteine to its phenylalanine, the CDR3 spans 17 amino acids. Only the CDR3 part of the read is kept: 51 bases, read in frame from the first base. V has 3 bases trimmed and J has 4 bases trimmed; junction bases matching no gene number 15. This clonotype appeared once. No antigen is known for it. Within one base of it there is no much larger clone, and no base qualities were kept. To demonstrate the VDJtools post-analysis software, the study profiled TCR beta repertoires from the peripheral blood of about a dozen young patients with multiple sclerosis. The patients with multiple sclerosis were children and adolescents between 6 and 15 years of age. Library preparation employed PCR. The reads were generated on an Illumina HiSeq 2500. To reduce PCR and sequencing biases, unique molecular identifiers were incorporated into the TCR beta cDNA libraries. Every 1 to 10 million input T cells yielded about 500,000 cDNA molecules, meaning each molecule approximated one T cell. The patient libraries were prepared and sequenced with the same protocol used for the earlier healthy control dataset. Within a given batch, samples were prepared together, multiplexed and sequenced on the same HiSeq lane. In the original analysis: Raw barcoded reads were processed with MIGEC, and single-read molecular identifier groups were discarded before consensus assembly and CDR3 extraction. VDJtools was used for post-analysis of the clonotype tables, with diversity normalized by down-sampling every dataset to the smallest sample size. To correct batch-related cross-sample contamination, repertoire overlap clustering matched CDR3 amino acid sequences but not nucleotide sequences. TCRdb's own reprocessing of the public reads used fastp at Q25 and MiXCR and kept productive beta chains. CDR3 protein sequences are deduplicated, and each keeps its most common genes and DNA. The V and J calls here are based on TCRdb, not the publication. Recorded for this sample are about 430,000 distinct CDR3 sequences; 30% to 45% of them occurred a single time. The ten largest clones take up 7.5% to 8.5% of the sample.

The receptor was isolated from a girl aged 2-10 years with multiple sclerosis. The chain couples TRBV20-1 to TRBJ2-3, with 8 central nucleotides matching TRBD2. What was sequenced was blood. CDR3 region: CSASPREGVGGSDTQYF. Here is the DNA: TGCAGTGCTAGTCCACGGGAGGGCGTGGGGGGGTCAGATACGCAGTATTTT.